This TCR beta chain stems from a study of persistence of HIV-infected CD4 T cells. The CDR3 is 12 residues long. Per germline, CDR1 GTSNPN and CDR2 SVGIG (reference sequence). V shed 1 base and J shed 4 bases, with 5 bases lying between them. Sequencing used immunoSEQ version 4 in survey mode. Sequenced by immunoSEQ multiplex PCR; TCRdb stores in-frame clones only, minus some. The data hold roughly 32,000 clones, with roughly 82% observed a single time. Points on this clone: Its antigen remains unidentified.

Overlapping HIV-1 Gag 15-mer peptides at approximately 0.91 ug per peptide per mL were used. Sorted nonresponding memory CD4+ T cells were CD40L-negative, CD69-negative, CD45RO-high. The chain uses TRBV30 and TRBJ1-5; D is undetermined. The clonotype was recovered from an adult woman with HIV who was CMV-seropositive. Sequencing was performed on CD4+ T cells sorted from PBMCs after approximately 18-hour stimulation, taken from a patient who received antiretroviral therapy. CDR3 in DNA: TGTGCCTGGAGTGCCAGTAATCAGCCCCAGCATTTT. This translates into CAWSASNQPQHF.